The clone carrying this T cell receptor (beta chain) was detected once. The data were obtained in a study of cytomegalovirus exposure and HLA in healthy donors. The primer mix had 60 Vbeta and 13 Jbeta primers. TCRdb keeps only in-frame clones here, not all; method: immunoSEQ multiplex PCR. Of fewer than 85,000 clones in the sample, roughly two thirds were seen once. V was clipped by 11 bases and J by 5 bases; unmatched bases: 12. The CDR3 consists of 14 residues. Looked up from germline, CDR1 is ENHRY and CDR2 is SYGVKD. Sequenced: PBMCs. The V gene is TRBV10-3, the J gene TRBJ2-1; 7 bases map to TRBD2. This TCR derives from a man in his fifties or sixties in good health and CMV-seropositive. The CDR3 nucleotides read TGTGCCTCCGAAATGGGGGGAGGGGACAATGAGCAGTTCTTC. Translating gives CASEMGGGDNEQFF.